These 19 T cell receptor beta chains were sequenced from one sample in a study of T cells after yellow fever vaccination. TCRdb fed the 5' RACE reads into MiXCR, producing one record per CDR3 protein. The sample shows more than 350,000 distinct CDR3 sequences, more than 9% of them seen only once. This sample comprised PBMCs, obtained on the day of the first yellow fever vaccination. The receptors stem from a man younger than 35 who received the YFV17D yellow fever vaccine.

The CDR3 spells CSARVGTGIRTDTQYF. CDR3 DNA sequence: TGCAGTGCTAGAGTTGGGACAGGGATTCGCACAGATACGCAGTATTTT. This sequence joins TRBV20-1 and TRBJ2-3; the match to TRBD1 covers 9 bases. Germline-derived CDR1 and CDR2 are DFQATT and SNEGSKA (reference sequence). The CDR3 totals 16 residues. Losses at the gene ends were 1 base for V and 1 base for J; bases not matched to a gene: 6.

This clonotype was observed many times. The chain employs TRBV6-1 and TRBJ2-5; 8 bases fit TRBD2. With V trimmed by 6 bases and J by 4 bases, 7 bases remained unmatched. The CDR3 is 14 residues long. The germline CDR1 and CDR2 sequences are MNHNS and SASEGT. This chain's CDR3 is CASSLTGLGETQYF. CDR3 nucleotide sequence: TGTGCCAGCAGCCTGACGGGACTAGGAGAGACCCAGTACTTC.

This clonotype has only a few counts. The chain links TRBV27 to TRBJ1-1; 9 nucleotides match TRBD1. J was trimmed by 6 bases and V by 1 base; bases with no gene match: 3. This CDR3 contains 14 residues. In germline, CDR1 is MNHEY, CDR2 SMNVEV (reference sequence). CDR3 sequence: CASSLWGQGAEAFF. The CDR3 region has the DNA TGTGCCAGCAGTTTATGGGGACAGGGCGCTGAAGCTTTCTTT.

This clonotype was recorded many times. CDR3 amino acids: CASSQGVDSPLHF. CDR3 bases: TGTGCCAGCAGCCAGGGAGTAGATTCACCCCTCCACTTT. This chain connects TRBV6-2 or TRBV6-3 to TRBJ1-6; possibly TRBD1 for D (5 bases). Trimming cost V 6 bases and J 8 bases, with 11 bases left between them. The CDR3 runs 13 residues. The germline V gene has CDR1 MNHEY and CDR2 SVGEGT.

This clonotype was counted between two and nine times. The V gene is TRBV12-3 or TRBV12-4, the J gene TRBJ2-3; D may be TRBD1 or TRBD2 (7 bases each). CDR3 length: 14 residues. The V end lost 5 bases, the J end lost 6 bases, and 15 bases lay between the germline ends. This chain's CDR3 is CASSRAGGEDTQYF. CDR3 bases: TGTGCCAGCAGTCGTGCAGGGGGGGAGGATACGCAGTATTTT.

The chain employs TRBV4-2 and TRBJ2-7; 10 bases fit TRBD1. The germline V gene has CDR1 LGHNA and CDR2 YNFKEQ. The V gene end was trimmed by 4 bases and the J gene end by 5 bases; junction bases not matched to a gene: 2. The CDR3 is 13 residues long. The CDR3 region is CASSPGTGDEQYF. The CDR3 DNA reads TGTGCCAGCAGCCCCGGGACAGGGGACGAGCAGTACTTC.

This clonotype was seen a few times. The chain recombines TRBV20-1 with TRBJ2-1, with D tentatively TRBD1 (5 bases). CDR1 and CDR2 from the germline V gene are DFQATT and SNEGSKA (reference sequence). The CDR3 consists of 14 residues. V lost 3 bases, J lost 7 bases, and 16 bases lay in between. CDR3 loop: CSARGQGVRNEQFF. CDR3 DNA: TGCAGTGCTAGGGGCCAAGGGGTTCGGAATGAGCAGTTCTTC.

The chain's CDR3 is CASSRHGTGGRYEQYF. Written as DNA, the CDR3 is TGCGCCAGCAGCAGACACGGGACGGGGGGCCGCTACGAGCAGTACTTC. V and J are TRBV5-1 and TRBJ2-7, with D possibly TRBD2 on 7 matching bases. Trimming cost V 4 bases and J 3 bases, with 20 bases left between them. This CDR3 spans 16 amino acids. Germline V gives CDR1 SGHRS, CDR2 YFSETQ.

J is TRBJ2-7 and V is TRBV6-1; weak D call: TRBD1 (6 bases). Germline CDR1 MNHNS, CDR2 SASEGT. CDR3 size: 14 residues. V was cut by 6 bases and J by 2 bases, with 14 bases left in between. The CDR3 loop reads CASRTTGRPYEQYV. The DNA for the CDR3 is TGTGCCAGCAGGACGACAGGCCGACCCTACGAGCAGTACGTC.

This clonotype came up many times. The J gene is TRBJ1-5, the V gene TRBV5-1; no clear D gene. CDR3 size: 11 residues. With 1 base removed from V and 7 bases from J, the gap between germline ends came to 3 bases. Looked up from germline, CDR1 is SGHRS and CDR2 is YFSETQ. The CDR3 spells CASSLRQPQHF. Written as DNA, the CDR3 is TGCGCCAGCAGCTTGAGGCAGCCCCAGCATTTT.

This clonotype was counted between two and nine times. The genes are TRBV13 and TRBJ1-3; D is ambiguous. CDR1 and CDR2 (germline): PRHDT, FYEKMQ (reference sequence). This CDR3 is 16 amino acids long. Trimming took 1 base from V and 2 from J, leaving 12 bases between them. CDR3 nucleotide sequence: TGTGCCAGCAGCTTAGACCAGACATTTACTGGAAACACCATATATTTT. This translates into CASSLDQTFTGNTIYF. Full variable domain (outside the CDR3, taken from reference TRBV13 and TRBJ1-3): AAGVIQSPRHLIKEKRETATLKCYPIPRHDTVYWYQQGPGQDPQFLISFYEKMQSDKGSIPDRFSAQQFSDYHSELNMSSLELGDSALYFCASSLDQTFTGNTIYFGEGSWLTVV.

V usage is TRBV2 and J usage is TRBJ2-3; 7 nucleotides align to TRBD2. The CDR3 is 15 residues long. The germline gives CDR1 SNHLY, CDR2 FYNNEI. The V segment lost 8 bases and the J segment 0 bases; nucleotides outside the gene matches: 8. CDR3: CASGQERESTDTQYF. In DNA, the CDR3 is TGTGCCAGCGGGCAGGAGCGGGAAAGCACAGATACGCAGTATTTT.

The V and J genes are TRBV5-6 and TRBJ2-7; D unresolved. The CDR3 is 18 amino acids. Trimming cost V 0 bases and J 3 bases, with 22 bases left between them. Germline assignment: CDR1 SGHDT and CDR2 YYEEEE. The CDR3 DNA sequence: TGTGCCAGCAGCTTGGCCAGGTTATACACCTTCAACTACTACGAGCAGTACGTC. Protein product: CASSLARLYTFNYYEQYV.

This clonotype showed up many times. The J gene is TRBJ2-3, the V gene TRBV5-1; no firm D call. Trimming took 4 bases from V and 2 from J, leaving 11 bases between them. Germline-derived CDR1 and CDR2 are SGHRS and YFSETQ. CDR3 length: 14 amino acids. Written as DNA, the CDR3 is TGCGCCAGCAGCCTGCTAGGCACCACAGATACGCAGTATTTT. This codes for CASSLLGTTDTQYF. The variable domain in full, with the rest retrieved from reference TRBV5-1 and TRBJ2-3, is KAGVTQTPRYLIKTRGQQVTLSCSPISGHRSVSWYQQTPGQGLQFLFEYFSETQRNKGNFPGRFSGRQFSNSRSEMNVSTLELGDSALYLCASSLLGTTDTQYFGPGTRLTVL.

This clonotype was recorded a few times. The chain links TRBV18 to TRBJ2-3; the D is unclear. Trimming cost V 0 bases and J 1 base, with 11 bases left between them. The CDR3 runs 16 residues. CDR1 KGHSH and CDR2 LQKENI come from the germline V gene. Here the CDR3 DNA reads TGTGCCAGCTCACCACCTGGGCCGGTTCGCACAGATACGCAGTATTTT. Encoded protein: CASSPPGPVRTDTQYF.

The chain couples TRBV10-3 to TRBJ2-3; 12 positions agree with TRBD1. Looked up from germline, CDR1 is ENHRY and CDR2 is SYGVKD. The CDR3 extends over 14 amino acids. The V segment lost 6 bases and the J segment 4 bases; nucleotides outside the gene matches: 2. The CDR3, as DNA: TGTGCCATCAGGGGACAGGGGGCTTCAGATACGCAGTATTTT. The encoded protein is CAIRGQGASDTQYF.

This clonotype was seen only a few times. This sequence joins TRBV29-1 and TRBJ2-1, with D perhaps TRBD2 (6 bases). CDR3 length equals 12 residues. Trimming shortened V by 3 bases and J by 4 bases, and 7 bases separated the two germline ends. Germline values: CDR1 SQVTM, CDR2 ANQGSEA. The CDR3 nucleotides are TGCAGCGTTGATGCGGGATACAATGAGCAGTTCTTC. Residues: CSVDAGYNEQFF.

This clonotype was seen only a few times. The J gene is TRBJ2-2, the V gene TRBV6-1, with D maybe TRBD2 (7 bases). Germline V gene lookup returns CDR1 MNHNS and CDR2 SASEGT. CDR3 length: 17 amino acids. Deletions cut 3 bases from V and 3 bases from J, with 17 bases between. CDR3 in amino acids: CASSDLGGRVDTGELFF. CDR3 in DNA: TGTGCCAGCAGTGACCTCGGGGGGCGGGTGGACACCGGGGAGCTGTTTTTT.

This sequence joins TRBV7-9 and TRBJ2-7; TRBD2 aligns across 15 bases. CDR1 and CDR2 from the germline V gene are SEHNR and FQNEAQ (reference sequence). CDR3 size: 15 residues. The J segment lost 6 bases and the V segment lost 5 bases, leaving 5 bases of the junction unmatched. The CDR3 DNA follows: TGTGCCAGCAGCCCCGCGGGACTAGCGGGGGGCGAGCAGTACGTC. Translated, it gives CASSPAGLAGGEQYV.